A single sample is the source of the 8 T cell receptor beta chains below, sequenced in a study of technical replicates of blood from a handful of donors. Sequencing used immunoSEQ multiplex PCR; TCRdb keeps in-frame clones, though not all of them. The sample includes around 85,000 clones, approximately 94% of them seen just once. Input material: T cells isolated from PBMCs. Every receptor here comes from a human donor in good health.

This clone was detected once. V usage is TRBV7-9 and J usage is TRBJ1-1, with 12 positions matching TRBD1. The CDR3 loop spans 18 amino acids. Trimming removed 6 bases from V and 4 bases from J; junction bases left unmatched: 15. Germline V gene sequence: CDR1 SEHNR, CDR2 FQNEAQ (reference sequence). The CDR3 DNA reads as TGTGCCAGCAGACCCGGATACCGGGACAGGGGGCTTTTCACTGAAGCTTTCTTT. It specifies CASRPGYRDRGLFTEAFF. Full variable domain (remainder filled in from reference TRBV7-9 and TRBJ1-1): DTGVSQNPRHKITKRGQNVTFRCDPISEHNRLYWYRQTLGQGPEFLTYFQNEAQLEKSRLLSDRFSAERPKGSFSTLEIQRTEQGDSAMYLCASRPGYRDRGLFTEAFFGQGTRLTVV.

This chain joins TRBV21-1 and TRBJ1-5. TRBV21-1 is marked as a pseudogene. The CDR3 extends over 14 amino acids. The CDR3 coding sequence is TGTTCCCCTAGGCGGTTTTATAGCAATCAGCCCCAGCATTTT. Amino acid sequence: CSPRRFYSNQPQHF.

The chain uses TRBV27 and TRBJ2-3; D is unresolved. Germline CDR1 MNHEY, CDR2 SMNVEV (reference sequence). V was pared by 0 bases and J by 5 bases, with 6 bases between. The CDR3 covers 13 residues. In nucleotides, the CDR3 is TGTGCCAGCAGTTTATCTCGCGGAGATACGCAGTATTTT. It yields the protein CASSLSRGDTQYF.

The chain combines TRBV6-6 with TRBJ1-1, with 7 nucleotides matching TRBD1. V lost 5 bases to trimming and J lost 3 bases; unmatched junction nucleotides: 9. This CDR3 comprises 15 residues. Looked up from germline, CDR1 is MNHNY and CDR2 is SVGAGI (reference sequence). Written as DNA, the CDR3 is TGTGCCAGCAGTCCCCCCGGACAGGTTTACACTGAAGCTTTCTTT. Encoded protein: CASSPPGQVYTEAFF.

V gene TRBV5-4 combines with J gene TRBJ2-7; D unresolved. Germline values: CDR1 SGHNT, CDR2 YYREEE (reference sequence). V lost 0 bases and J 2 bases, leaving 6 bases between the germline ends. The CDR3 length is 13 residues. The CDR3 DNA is TGTGCCAGCAGCTTGGACCAGACCTACGAGCAGTACTTC. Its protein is CASSLDQTYEQYF.

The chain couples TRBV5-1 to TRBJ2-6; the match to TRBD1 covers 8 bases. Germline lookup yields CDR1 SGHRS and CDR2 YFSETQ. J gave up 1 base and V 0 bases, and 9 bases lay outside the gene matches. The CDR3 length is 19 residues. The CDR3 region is CASSLDSAGGLSGANVLTF. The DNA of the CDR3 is TGCGCCAGCAGCTTGGATAGCGCAGGGGGCTTATCTGGGGCCAACGTCCTGACTTTC.

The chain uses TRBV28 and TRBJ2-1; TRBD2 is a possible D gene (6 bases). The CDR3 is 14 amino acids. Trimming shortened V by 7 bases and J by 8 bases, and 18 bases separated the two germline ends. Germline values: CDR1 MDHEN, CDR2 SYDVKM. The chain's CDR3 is CASNSPGSGDEQFF. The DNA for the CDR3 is TGTGCCAGCAACTCCCCGGGTAGCGGCGATGAGCAGTTCTTC.

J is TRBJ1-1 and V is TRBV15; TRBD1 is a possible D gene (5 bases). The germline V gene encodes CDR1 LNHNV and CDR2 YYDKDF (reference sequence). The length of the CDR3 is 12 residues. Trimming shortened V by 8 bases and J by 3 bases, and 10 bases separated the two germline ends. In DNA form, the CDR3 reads TGTGCCACCGCGGGGGGATACACTGAAGCTTTCTTT. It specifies CATAGGYTEAFF.